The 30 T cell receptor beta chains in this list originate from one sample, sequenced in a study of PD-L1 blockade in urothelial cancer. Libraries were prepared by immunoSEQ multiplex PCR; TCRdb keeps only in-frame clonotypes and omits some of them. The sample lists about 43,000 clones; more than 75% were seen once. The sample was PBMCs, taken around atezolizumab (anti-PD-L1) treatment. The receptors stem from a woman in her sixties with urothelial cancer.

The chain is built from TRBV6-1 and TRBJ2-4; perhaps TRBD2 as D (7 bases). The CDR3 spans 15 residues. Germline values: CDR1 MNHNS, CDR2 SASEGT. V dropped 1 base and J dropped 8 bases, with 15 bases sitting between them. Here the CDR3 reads CASSEGRGRIHIQYF. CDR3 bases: TGTGCCAGCAGTGAAGGGCGGGGGCGGATACACATTCAGTACTTC.

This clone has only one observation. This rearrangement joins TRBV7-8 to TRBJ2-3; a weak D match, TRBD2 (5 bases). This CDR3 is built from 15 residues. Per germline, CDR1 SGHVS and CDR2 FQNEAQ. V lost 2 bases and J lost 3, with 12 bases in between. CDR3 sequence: CASSLPPRRTDTQYF. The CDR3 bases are TGTGCCAGCAGCTTACCCCCAAGGAGGACAGATACGCAGTATTTT.

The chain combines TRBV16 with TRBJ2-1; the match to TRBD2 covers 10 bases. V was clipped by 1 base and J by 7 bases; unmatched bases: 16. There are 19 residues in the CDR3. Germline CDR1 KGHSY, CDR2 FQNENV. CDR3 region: CASSQFYWLAGAVDNEQFF. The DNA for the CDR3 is TGTGCCAGCAGCCAATTTTATTGGCTAGCGGGAGCGGTTGATAATGAGCAGTTCTTC.

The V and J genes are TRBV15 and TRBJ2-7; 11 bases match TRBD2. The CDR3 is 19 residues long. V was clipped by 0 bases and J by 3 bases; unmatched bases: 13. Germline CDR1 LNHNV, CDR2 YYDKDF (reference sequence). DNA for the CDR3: TGTGCCACCAGCAGAGATCTAGGGCCCCCACTAGCGGGAGACTACGAGCAGTACTTC. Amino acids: CATSRDLGPPLAGDYEQYF.

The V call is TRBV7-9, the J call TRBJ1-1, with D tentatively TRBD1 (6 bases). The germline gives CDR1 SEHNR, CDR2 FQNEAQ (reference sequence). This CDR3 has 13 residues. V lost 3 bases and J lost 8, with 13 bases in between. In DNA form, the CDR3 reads TGTGCCAGCAGCTTCGGGGATACAGGGGAAGCTTTCTTT. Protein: CASSFGDTGEAFF.

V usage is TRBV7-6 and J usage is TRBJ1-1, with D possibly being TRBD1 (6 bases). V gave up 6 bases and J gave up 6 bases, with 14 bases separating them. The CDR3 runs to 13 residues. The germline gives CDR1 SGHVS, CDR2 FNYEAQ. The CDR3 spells CASSTPGDAEAFF. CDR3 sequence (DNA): TGTGCCAGCAGTACCCCAGGGGATGCTGAAGCTTTCTTT.

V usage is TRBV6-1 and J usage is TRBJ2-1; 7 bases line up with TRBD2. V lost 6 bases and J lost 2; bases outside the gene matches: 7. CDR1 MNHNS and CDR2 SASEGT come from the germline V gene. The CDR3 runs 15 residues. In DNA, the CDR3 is TGTGCCAGCAGGAACCCCGGGACTACCTACAATGAGCAGTTCTTC. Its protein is CASRNPGTTYNEQFF.

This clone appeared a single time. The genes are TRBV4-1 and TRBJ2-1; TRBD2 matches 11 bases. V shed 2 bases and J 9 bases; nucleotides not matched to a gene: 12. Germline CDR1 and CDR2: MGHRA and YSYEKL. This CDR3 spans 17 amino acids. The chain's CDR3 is CASSQMGLAVPVGEQFF. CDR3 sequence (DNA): TGCGCCAGCAGCCAAATGGGACTAGCGGTACCGGTGGGTGAGCAGTTCTTC.

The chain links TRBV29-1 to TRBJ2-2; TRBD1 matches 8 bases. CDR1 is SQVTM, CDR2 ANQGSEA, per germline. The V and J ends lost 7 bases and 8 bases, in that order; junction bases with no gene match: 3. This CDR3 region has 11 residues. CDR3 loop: CSATGGGELFF. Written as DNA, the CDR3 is TGCAGCGCAACAGGGGGAGGGGAGCTGTTTTTT.

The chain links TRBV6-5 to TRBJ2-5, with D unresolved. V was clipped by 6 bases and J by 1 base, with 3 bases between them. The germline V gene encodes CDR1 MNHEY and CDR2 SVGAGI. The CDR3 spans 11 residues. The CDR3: CASSRQETQYF. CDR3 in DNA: TGTGCCAGCAGCCGCCAAGAGACCCAGTACTTC.

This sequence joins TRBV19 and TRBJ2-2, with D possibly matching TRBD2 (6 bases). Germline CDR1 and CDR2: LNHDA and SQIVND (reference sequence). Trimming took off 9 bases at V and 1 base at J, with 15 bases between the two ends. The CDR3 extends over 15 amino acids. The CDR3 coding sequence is TGTGCCAGCAAAAAGGGACTGATGAACACCGGGGAGCTGTTTTTT. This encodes CASKKGLMNTGELFF.

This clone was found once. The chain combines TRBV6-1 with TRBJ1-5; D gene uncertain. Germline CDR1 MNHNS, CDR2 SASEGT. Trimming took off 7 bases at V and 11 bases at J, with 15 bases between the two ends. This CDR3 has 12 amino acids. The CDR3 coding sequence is TGTGCCAGCACATGGGGTAGAGGGACCCAGCATTTT. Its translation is CASTWGRGTQHF.

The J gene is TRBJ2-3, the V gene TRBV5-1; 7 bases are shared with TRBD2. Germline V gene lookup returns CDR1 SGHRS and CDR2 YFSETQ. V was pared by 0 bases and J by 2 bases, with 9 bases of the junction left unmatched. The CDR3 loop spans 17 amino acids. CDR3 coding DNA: TGCGCCAGCAGCTTGGCCGGGGGGAGTGGTCCCACAGATACGCAGTATTTT. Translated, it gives CASSLAGGSGPTDTQYF.

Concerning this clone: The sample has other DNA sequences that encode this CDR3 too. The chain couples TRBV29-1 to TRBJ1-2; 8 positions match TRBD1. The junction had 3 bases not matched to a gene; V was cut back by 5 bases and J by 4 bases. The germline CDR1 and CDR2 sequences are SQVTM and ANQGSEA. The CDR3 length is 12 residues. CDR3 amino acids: CSVSGTGYGYTF. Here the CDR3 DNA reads TGCAGCGTTTCCGGGACAGGCTATGGCTACACCTTC.

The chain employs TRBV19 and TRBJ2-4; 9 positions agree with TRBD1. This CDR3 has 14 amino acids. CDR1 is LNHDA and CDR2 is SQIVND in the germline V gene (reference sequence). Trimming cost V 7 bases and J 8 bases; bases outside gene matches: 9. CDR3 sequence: CASTSGTGFDIQYF. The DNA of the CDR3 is TGTGCCAGTACCTCCGGGACAGGGTTTGACATTCAGTACTTC.

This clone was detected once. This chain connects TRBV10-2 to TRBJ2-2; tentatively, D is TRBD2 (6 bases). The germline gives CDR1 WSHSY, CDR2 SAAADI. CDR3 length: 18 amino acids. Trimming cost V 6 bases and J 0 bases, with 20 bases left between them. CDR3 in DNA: TGCGCCAGCAGATTGGCTACCGGGGGACTCACGAACACCGGGGAGCTGTTTTTT. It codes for CASRLATGGLTNTGELFF.

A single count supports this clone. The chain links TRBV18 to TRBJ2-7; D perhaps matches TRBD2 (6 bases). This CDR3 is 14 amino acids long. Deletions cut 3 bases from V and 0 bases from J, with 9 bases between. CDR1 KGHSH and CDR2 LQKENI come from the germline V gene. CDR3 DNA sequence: TGTGCCAGCTCACCTGGGACTTCCTCCTACGAGCAGTACTTC. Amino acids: CASSPGTSSYEQYF.

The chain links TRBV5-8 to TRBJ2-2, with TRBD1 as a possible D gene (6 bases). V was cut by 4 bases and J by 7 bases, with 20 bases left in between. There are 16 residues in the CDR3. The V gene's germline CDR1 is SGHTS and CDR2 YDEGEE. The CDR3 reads CASSRKGQLSGGELFF. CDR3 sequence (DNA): TGTGCCAGCAGCCGGAAGGGACAATTGTCCGGCGGGGAGCTGTTTTTT.

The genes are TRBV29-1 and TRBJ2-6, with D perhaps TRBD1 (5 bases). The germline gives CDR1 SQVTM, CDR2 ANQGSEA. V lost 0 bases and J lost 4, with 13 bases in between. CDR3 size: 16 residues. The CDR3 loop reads CSVEDRGWAGANVLTF. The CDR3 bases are TGCAGCGTTGAAGATAGGGGTTGGGCCGGGGCCAACGTCCTGACTTTC.

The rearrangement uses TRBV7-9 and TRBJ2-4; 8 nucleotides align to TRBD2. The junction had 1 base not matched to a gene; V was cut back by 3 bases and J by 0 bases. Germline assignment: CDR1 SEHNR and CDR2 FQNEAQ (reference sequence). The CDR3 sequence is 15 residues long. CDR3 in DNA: TGTGCCAGCAGCTTGGCGGGGGGAGCCAAAAACATTCAGTACTTC. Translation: CASSLAGGAKNIQYF.

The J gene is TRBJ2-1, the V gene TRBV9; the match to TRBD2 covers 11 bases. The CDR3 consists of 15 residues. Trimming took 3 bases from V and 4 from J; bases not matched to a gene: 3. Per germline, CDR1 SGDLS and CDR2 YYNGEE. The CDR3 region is CASSETSGTYNEQFF. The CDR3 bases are TGTGCCAGCAGCGAGACTAGCGGGACGTACAATGAGCAGTTCTTC.

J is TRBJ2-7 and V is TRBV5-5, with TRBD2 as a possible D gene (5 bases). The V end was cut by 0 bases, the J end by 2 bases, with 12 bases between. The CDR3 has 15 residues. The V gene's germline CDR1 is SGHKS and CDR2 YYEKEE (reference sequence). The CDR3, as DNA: TGTGCCAGCAGCTTGGCCGCGGAGGCAGCCTACGAGCAGTACTTC. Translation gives CASSLAAEAAYEQYF.

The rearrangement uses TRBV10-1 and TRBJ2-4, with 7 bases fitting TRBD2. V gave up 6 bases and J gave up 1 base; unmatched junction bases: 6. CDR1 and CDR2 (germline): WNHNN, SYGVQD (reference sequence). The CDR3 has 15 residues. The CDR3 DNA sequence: TGCGCCAGCAGGGGGGAGGGTATGGCCAAAAACATTCAGTACTTC. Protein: CASRGEGMAKNIQYF.

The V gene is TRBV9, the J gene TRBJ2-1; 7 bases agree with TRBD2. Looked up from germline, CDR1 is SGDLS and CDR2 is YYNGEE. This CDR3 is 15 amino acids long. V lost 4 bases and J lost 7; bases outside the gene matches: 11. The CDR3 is CASSPGGTLGNEQFF. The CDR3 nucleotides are TGTGCCAGCAGCCCCGGGGGGACTTTAGGGAATGAGCAGTTCTTC.

The CDR3 DNA follows: TGTGCCAGTAGTATAGGAGGGAACAGGGGGAGCCTCAATCAGCCCCAGCATTTT. Protein product: CASSIGGNRGSLNQPQHF. V usage is TRBV19 and J usage is TRBJ1-5, with 8 nucleotides matching TRBD1. The CDR3 length is 18 residues. V was pared by 1 base and J by 3 bases, with 11 bases of the junction left unmatched. Germline-derived CDR1 and CDR2 are LNHDA and SQIVND (reference sequence). The complete variable domain, with remaining parts taken from reference TRBV19 and TRBJ1-5, reads DGGITQSPKYLFRKEGQNVTLSCEQNLNHDAMYWYRQDPGQGLRLIYYSQIVNDFQKGDIAEGYSVSREKKESFPLTVTSAQKNPTAFYLCASSIGGNRGSLNQPQHFGDGTRLSIL.

In DNA, the CDR3 is TGTGCCAGCAGCCCAATGGGCCCGGGACTAGCCTACGAGCAGTACTTC. Translation: CASSPMGPGLAYEQYF. This chain links TRBV7-2 with TRBJ2-7; the match to TRBD2 covers 8 bases. The V segment lost 5 bases and the J segment 2 bases; nucleotides outside the gene matches: 11. The CDR3 length is 16 residues. CDR1 SGHTA and CDR2 FQGNSA come from the germline V gene.

The CDR3 DNA reads TGCGCCAGCAGCCAAGTAGGCAGACTATACGAGCAGTACTTC. Its protein is CASSQVGRLYEQYF. V gene TRBV4-1 combines with J gene TRBJ2-7, with D tentatively TRBD2 (5 bases). Germline V gene lookup returns CDR1 MGHRA and CDR2 YSYEKL. V was cut by 1 base and J by 4 bases, with 11 bases left in between. This CDR3 has 14 amino acids.

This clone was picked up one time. Here the CDR3 DNA reads TGTGCCAGCTCATCGGGACTGGATAGCTCCTACAATGAGCAGTTCTTC. Encoded protein: CASSSGLDSSYNEQFF. The chain joins TRBV18 to TRBJ2-1; D is perhaps TRBD2 (6 bases). The V end was cut by 5 bases, the J end by 0 bases, with 14 bases between. Germline V lookup: CDR1 KGHSH, CDR2 LQKENI. The CDR3 has 16 residues.

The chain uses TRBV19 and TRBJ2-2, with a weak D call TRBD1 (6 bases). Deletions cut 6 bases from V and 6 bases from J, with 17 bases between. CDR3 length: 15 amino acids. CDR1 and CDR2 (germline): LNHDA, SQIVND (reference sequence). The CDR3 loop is CASSGTQGSPGELFF. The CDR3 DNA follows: TGTGCCAGTAGCGGAACACAGGGTTCCCCCGGGGAGCTGTTTTTT.

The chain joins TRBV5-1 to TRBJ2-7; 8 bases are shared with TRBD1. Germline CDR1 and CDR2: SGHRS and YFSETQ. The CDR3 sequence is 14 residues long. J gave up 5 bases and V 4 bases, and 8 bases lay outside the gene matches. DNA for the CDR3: TGCGCCAGCAGCCCGCGGGCAGGGGGCGACGAGCAGTACTTC. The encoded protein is CASSPRAGGDEQYF.